Listed here is a single T cell receptor (beta chain). The antigen is undetermined. These data are taken from a study of T cells in localized non-small cell lung cancer. The germline V gene has CDR1 SGHRS and CDR2 YFSETQ. The CDR3 consists of 14 residues. The V gene end was trimmed by 9 bases and the J gene end by 8 bases; junction bases not matched to a gene: 11. The study, taken as a whole, reports: Adjacent lung held a median approximately 57 of the top 100 tumor clones. Highest T cell clonality was seen in uninvolved adjacent lung, surpassing that measured in tumor.

TCRdb's copy holds only in-frame clones and misses some; the assay was immunoSEQ multiplex PCR. This sample has 15,000 to 17,000 clones, with around 87% found just once. Sequenced here: peripheral blood mononuclear cells, sampled before any cancer treatment. The sequence was collected from a male donor at least 60 years old with stage II lung adenocarcinoma. J is TRBJ2-1 and V is TRBV5-1, with 10 nucleotides matching TRBD2. The CDR3 spells CATSSAGGPYEQFF. The DNA for the CDR3 is TGCGCCACTTCTTCAGCGGGAGGGCCGTATGAGCAGTTCTTC.